The next 5 T cell receptor beta chains were all read from a single sample in a study of cytomegalovirus exposure and HLA in healthy donors. Clones were sequenced by immunoSEQ multiplex PCR, and TCRdb holds only the in-frame ones, with some missing. Of some 150,000 clones listed, roughly 86% were seen once; the top ten hold less than 3.5%. Sequencing was performed on PBMCs. The receptors derive from a man between 18 and 29 years old in good health and CMV-seropositive.

This rearrangement joins TRBV7-2 to TRBJ2-7; perhaps TRBD2 as D (5 bases). V was clipped by 6 bases and J by 2 bases, with 17 bases between them. The CDR3 extends over 15 amino acids. Germline lookup yields CDR1 SGHTA and CDR2 FQGNSA. DNA for the CDR3: TGTGCCAGCAGTGCAACTAGTGGGGTTCCCTACGAGCAGTACTTC. It encodes CASSATSGVPYEQYF.

The chain uses TRBV7-2 and TRBJ2-4; TRBD2 matches at 12 bases. The J segment lost 0 bases and the V segment lost 5 bases, leaving 5 bases of the junction unmatched. The CDR3 extends over 17 amino acids. Looked up from germline, CDR1 is SGHTA and CDR2 is FQGNSA. The chain's CDR3 is CASSLRTSGIAKNIQYF. The CDR3 bases are TGTGCCAGCAGCCTACGGACTAGCGGGATAGCCAAAAACATTCAGTACTTC.

CDR3 amino acids: CASSLAKEADTQYF. The DNA of the CDR3 is TGTGCCAGCAGCTTAGCTAAGGAGGCCGATACGCAGTATTTT. The genes are TRBV7-9 and TRBJ2-3; D possibly corresponds to TRBD2 (5 bases). Trimming took off 0 bases at V and 6 bases at J, with 10 bases between the two ends. Germline V gene sequence: CDR1 SEHNR, CDR2 FQNEAQ (reference sequence). The CDR3 has 14 amino acids.

This clone was seen a few times. The genes are TRBV7-6 and TRBJ2-7, with 10 positions matching TRBD1. V gave up 5 bases and J gave up 0 bases; unmatched junction bases: 4. The CDR3 spans 15 residues. The germline gives CDR1 SGHVS, CDR2 FNYEAQ. This CDR3 reads CASSAGQGISYEQYF. The CDR3 DNA reads as TGTGCCAGCAGCGCGGGACAGGGGATCTCCTACGAGCAGTACTTC.

J is TRBJ2-1 and V is TRBV28; D gene ambiguous. Per the germline V gene, CDR1 is MDHEN and CDR2 is SYDVKM. CDR3 length: 10 amino acids. Deletions cut 11 bases from V and 8 bases from J, with 10 bases between. The DNA of the CDR3 is TGTGCCGGGCGTGGCGATGAGCAGTTCTTC. It encodes CAGRGDEQFF.